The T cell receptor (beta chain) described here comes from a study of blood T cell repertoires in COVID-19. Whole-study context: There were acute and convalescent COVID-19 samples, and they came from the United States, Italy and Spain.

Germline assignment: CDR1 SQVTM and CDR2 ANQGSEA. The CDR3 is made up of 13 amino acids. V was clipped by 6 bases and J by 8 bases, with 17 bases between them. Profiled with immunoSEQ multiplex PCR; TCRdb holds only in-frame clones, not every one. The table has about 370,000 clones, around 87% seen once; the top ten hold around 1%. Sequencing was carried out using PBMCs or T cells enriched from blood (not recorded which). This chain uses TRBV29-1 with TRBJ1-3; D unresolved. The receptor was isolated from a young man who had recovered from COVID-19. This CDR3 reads CSVLSRGVDTIYF. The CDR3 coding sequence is TGCAGCGTCCTATCACGGGGAGTAGACACCATATATTTT.